There are many counts of the clone carrying this TCR beta chain. The record originates from a study of T cells in Graves' hyperthyroidism and ophthalmopathy. It was RNA transcripts that yielded the amplified TCR beta CDR3 regions. Researchers ran a first-round RT-PCR on the TCR CDR3 using the HTBI primer set. TCRdb re-analysed the multiplex PCR reads in MiXCR, keeping a single row per CDR3 protein. This table holds around 600,000 distinct CDR3 sequences, approximately 14% found once. V lost 5 bases and J lost 4; bases outside the gene matches: 17. The CDR3 is 17 residues long. Germline V lookup: CDR1 DFQATT, CDR2 SNEGSKA (reference sequence).

The genes are TRBV20-1 and TRBJ1-1; TRBD1 matches at 9 bases. The sample was blood. The receptor was derived from a woman aged 25 to 39 with Graves' hyperthyroidism. The CDR3 sequence: CSAQPWDREQWGTEAFF. The CDR3 bases are TGCAGTGCTCAGCCCTGGGACAGGGAGCAATGGGGCACTGAAGCTTTCTTT.